The 22 T cell receptor beta chains presented below share a single source sample, sequenced in a study of blood T cell repertoires in COVID-19. The method was immunoSEQ multiplex PCR; TCRdb's version includes in-frame clones alone and lacks a portion of them. The sample records 300,000 or so clones, 87% being singletons. The sample was PBMCs or T cells enriched from blood (not recorded which). Receptors originate from a young woman who had recovered from COVID-19.

V is TRBV7-8 and J is TRBJ2-2, with 9 bases identical to TRBD1. This CDR3 has 14 amino acids. The junction had 3 bases not matched to a gene; V was cut back by 3 bases and J by 7 bases. Germline values: CDR1 SGHVS, CDR2 FQNEAQ. The CDR3 loop reads CASSLGQGSGELFF. CDR3 in DNA: TGTGCCAGCAGCTTGGGACAGGGCAGCGGGGAGCTGTTTTTT.

The chain links TRBV4-3 to TRBJ2-7; 9 nucleotides line up with TRBD1. The V gene end was trimmed by 0 bases and the J gene end by 6 bases; junction bases not matched to a gene: 6. The germline V gene has CDR1 LGHNA and CDR2 YSLEER. The CDR3 totals 15 residues. This chain's CDR3 is CASSQEADRGFEQYF. CDR3 nucleotides: TGCGCCAGCAGCCAAGAAGCGGACAGGGGTTTCGAGCAGTACTTC.

J is TRBJ1-6 and V is TRBV27; the match to TRBD1 covers 9 bases. The V gene's germline CDR1 is MNHEY and CDR2 SMNVEV (reference sequence). This CDR3 contains 21 residues. The trim removed 2 bases at V and 9 bases at J, leaving 23 bases unmatched. CDR3 protein: CASSLRPPGQGTLDRVSPLHF. The CDR3 region has the DNA TGTGCCAGCAGTTTAAGGCCTCCGGGACAGGGAACATTGGATAGAGTTTCACCCCTCCACTTT.

V and J are TRBV29-1 and TRBJ2-7; D perhaps matches TRBD1 (5 bases). Germline V gives CDR1 SQVTM, CDR2 ANQGSEA. Trimming left V 1 base short and J 2 bases short, with 9 bases between. CDR3 length: 13 residues. CDR3: CSVEAKGTYEQYF. The CDR3 DNA sequence: TGCAGCGTTGAAGCAAAGGGGACCTACGAGCAGTACTTC.

V gene TRBV21-1 combines with J gene TRBJ2-6; TRBD1 is the table's D call, not checked against the DNA. TRBV21-1 has pseudogene status. The CDR3 contains 18 residues. In DNA, the CDR3 is TGTGCCAGCAGCAGGGACAGGGGGCAAAACTCTGGGGCCAACGTCCTGACTTTC. Translating it yields CASSRDRGQNSGANVLTF.

The gene calls are TRBV5-8 and TRBJ1-6; D possibly corresponds to TRBD1 (5 bases). The germline V gene encodes CDR1 SGHTS and CDR2 YDEGEE. With 3 bases removed from V and 0 bases from J, the gap between germline ends came to 10 bases. The CDR3 totals 16 residues. This CDR3 is CASSWLQGSYNSPLHF. Here the CDR3 DNA reads TGTGCCAGCAGCTGGCTCCAGGGCTCCTATAATTCACCCCTCCACTTT.

This clone was recorded once. The chain combines TRBV11-3 with TRBJ1-1; 8 bases match TRBD1. The trim removed 4 bases at V and 4 bases at J, leaving 20 bases unmatched. Germline V lookup: CDR1 SGHNT, CDR2 YENEEA. CDR3 length: 19 amino acids. DNA of the CDR3: TGTGCCAGCAGCTCAGAACCGGGACAGGAGACCTTGGGGACCACTGAAGCTTTCTTT. As protein: CASSSEPGQETLGTTEAFF.

This chain connects TRBV11-2 to TRBJ1-1; D is perhaps TRBD1 (5 bases). The CDR3 extends over 12 amino acids. Germline-derived CDR1 and CDR2 are SGHAT and FQNNGV. V was trimmed by 3 bases and J by 8 bases, leaving 10 bases between them. CDR3 bases: TGTGCCAGCAGCTTTACGGGGGACGAAGCTTTCTTT. This codes for CASSFTGDEAFF. Using reference TRBV11-2 and TRBJ1-1 for the parts outside the CDR3, the full variable domain is EAGVAQSPRYKIIEKRQSVAFWCNPISGHATLYWYQQILGQGPKLLIQFQNNGVVDDSQLPKDRFSAERLKGVDSTLKIQPAKLEDSAVYLCASSFTGDEAFFGQGTRLTVV.

This chain links TRBV4-3 with TRBJ2-2, with D hard to call. The CDR3 length is 17 residues. The germline V gene encodes CDR1 LGHNA and CDR2 YSLEER. With 0 bases removed from V and 2 bases from J, the gap between germline ends came to 13 bases. The CDR3 DNA reads TGCGCCAGCAGCCAAGAGGCGGCAGCGCGAAACACCGGGGAGCTGTTTTTT. The encoded protein is CASSQEAAARNTGELFF.

The sample holds a few counts of this clone. The V and J genes are TRBV15 and TRBJ1-5, with D possibly TRBD1 on 6 matching bases. CDR1 and CDR2 from the germline V gene are LNHNV and YYDKDF (reference sequence). Trimming cost V 3 bases and J 4 bases, with 13 bases left between them. The CDR3 is 15 amino acids. The CDR3 reads CATSRLSGANQPQHF. The CDR3 DNA reads as TGTGCCACCAGCAGGTTATCAGGGGCTAATCAGCCCCAGCATTTT.

This clone was seen a single time. The V gene is TRBV29-1, the J gene TRBJ1-5; D is perhaps TRBD1 (5 bases). Germline CDR1 reads SQVTM; CDR2 reads ANQGSEA. The CDR3 loop spans 14 amino acids. V was pared by 4 bases and J by 6 bases, with 16 bases between. The CDR3, as DNA: TGCAGCGTTGTGGAGGGGTCTGGCGGTCAGCCCCAGCATTTT. Its protein product is CSVVEGSGGQPQHF.

In this sample, this clone turned up a few times. The chain uses TRBV9 and TRBJ2-1; D possibly corresponds to TRBD1 (5 bases). V lost 0 bases and J lost 5, with 12 bases in between. The germline V gene encodes CDR1 SGDLS and CDR2 YYNGEE. CDR3 size: 15 residues. The CDR3 DNA is TGTGCCAGCAGCGTAGGTAGGCAGGGCCACAATGAGCAGTTCTTC. Its protein is CASSVGRQGHNEQFF.

The V call is TRBV5-6, the J call TRBJ2-7, with 9 bases matching TRBD2. Germline CDR1 is SGHDT and CDR2 is YYEEEE. V trimming: 4 bases; J trimming: 0 bases; junction bases outside the gene matches: 11. The CDR3 is 17 amino acids. For the CDR3, the DNA is TGTGCCAGCAGCCCGGATAGACTAGCGGACTTCTCCTACGAGCAGTACTTC. Amino acids: CASSPDRLADFSYEQYF.

This clone was observed once. The V call is TRBV10-1, the J call TRBJ2-1, with D possibly TRBD1 on 6 matching bases. V lost 0 bases and J 5 bases, leaving 8 bases between the germline ends. The V gene's germline CDR1 is WNHNN and CDR2 SYGVQD (reference sequence). The CDR3 extends over 14 amino acids. CDR3 region: CASSESRGDNEQFF. For the CDR3, the DNA is TGCGCCAGCAGTGAGTCCAGGGGAGACAATGAGCAGTTCTTC.

The rearrangement uses TRBV19 and TRBJ1-1; the D gene is possibly TRBD1 (6 bases). Germline V gene lookup returns CDR1 LNHDA and CDR2 SQIVND (reference sequence). Between the trimmed V and J ends, which lost 6 bases and 3 bases, there was a span of 11 bases. CDR3 size: 13 residues. In DNA, the CDR3 is TGTGCCAGTAGAACATCAGGGGACACTGAAGCTTTCTTT. Translating it yields CASRTSGDTEAFF.

The CDR3 sequence: CASSKVTGNYGYTF. The CDR3 nucleotides are TGTGCCAGCAGCAAAGTAACAGGGAACTATGGCTACACCTTC. The gene calls are TRBV21-1 and TRBJ1-2; the D segment call TRBD1 is taken from the table without a DNA check. TRBV21-1 is shown as a pseudogene. CDR3 length: 14 residues.

The rearrangement uses TRBV5-1 and TRBJ1-4, with D possibly being TRBD1 (6 bases). Per germline, CDR1 SGHRS and CDR2 YFSETQ. Trimming took off 4 bases at V and 1 base at J, with 17 bases between the two ends. The CDR3 is made up of 17 amino acids. The CDR3 protein is CASSPTSSGVTNEKLFF. DNA for the CDR3: TGCGCCAGCAGCCCAACTAGTTCAGGGGTAACTAATGAAAAACTGTTTTTT.

V gene TRBV12-5 combines with J gene TRBJ2-2, with TRBD1 as a possible D gene (6 bases). Germline values: CDR1 LGHNT, CDR2 FRNRAP. The V gene lost 2 bases and the J gene lost 6 bases, with 13 bases spanning the gap. The CDR3 has 15 residues. CDR3 nucleotide sequence: TGTGCTAGTGGTTTGAGGATTGGGGGCGCCGGGGAGCTGTTTTTT. Encoded protein: CASGLRIGGAGELFF.

J is TRBJ2-6 and V is TRBV27, with D possibly being TRBD2 (6 bases). The ends were cut back, 7 bases at V and 0 bases at J, with 10 bases in the middle. CDR1 is MNHEY and CDR2 is SMNVEV in the germline V gene (reference sequence). The CDR3 has 15 residues. CDR3 sequence reads: CASTPGVSGANVLTF. The CDR3 coding sequence is TGTGCCAGCACCCCGGGGGTCTCTGGGGCCAACGTCCTGACTTTC.

The chain links TRBV7-8 to TRBJ2-3; 8 bases agree with TRBD1. Germline loops: CDR1 SGHVS, CDR2 FQNEAQ. The CDR3 consists of 15 residues. The V segment lost 2 bases and the J segment 2 bases; nucleotides outside the gene matches: 3. The CDR3 region is CASSLQGAVTDTQYF. For the CDR3, the DNA is TGTGCCAGCAGCTTACAGGGGGCCGTCACAGATACGCAGTATTTT.

J is TRBJ2-7 and V is TRBV7-2; TRBD2 matches at 7 bases. Trimming cost V 3 bases and J 4 bases; bases outside gene matches: 6. The CDR3 sequence is 14 residues long. Germline values: CDR1 SGHTA, CDR2 FQGNSA. CDR3 in DNA: TGTGCCAGCAGCTTGGGAGGGATTGGGTACGAGCAGTACTTC. This codes for CASSLGGIGYEQYF.

The chain carries TRBV4-3 and TRBJ1-3; the D is unclear. CDR3 size: 14 residues. Germline V CDR1 and CDR2: LGHNA, YSLEER. V shed 2 bases and J shed 0 bases, with 5 bases lying between them. CDR3 region: CASSQRASGNTIYF. The CDR3 DNA reads as TGCGCCAGCAGCCAAAGAGCCTCTGGAAACACCATATATTTT.